The 20 T cell receptor beta chains below all came from one sample that was sequenced in a study of OX40 agonist ivuxolimab in advanced cancers. Sequencing used immunoSEQ multiplex PCR; TCRdb keeps in-frame clones, though not all of them. The data show 90,000 to 120,000 clones, with around 93% seen just once and around 0.64% held by the top ten. This specimen was CD4+ or CD8+ T cells sorted from blood, taken in a trial of the OX40 agonist ivuxolimab. The receptors originated from an adult with an advanced solid tumor such as melanoma, head and neck, liver or kidney cancer.

V gene TRBV5-4 combines with J gene TRBJ1-1, with a weak D call TRBD1 (6 bases). The CDR3 length is 16 residues. Between the trimmed V and J ends, which lost 5 bases and 0 bases, there was a span of 17 bases. Germline V gene data show CDR1 as SGHNT and CDR2 as YYREEE (reference sequence). The CDR3 sequence is CASRLGGGGLNTEAFF. CDR3 nucleotides: TGTGCCAGCAGACTTGGCGGTGGGGGCCTGAACACTGAAGCTTTCTTT.

The rearrangement links TRBV7-8 to TRBJ1-2; maybe TRBD1 (6 bases). Germline loops: CDR1 SGHVS, CDR2 FQNEAQ. V gave up 5 bases and J gave up 1 base, with 11 bases separating them. The CDR3 length is 14 residues. The CDR3 loop reads CASSPGHRNYGYTF. The CDR3 DNA sequence: TGTGCCAGCAGCCCGGGACACCGTAACTATGGCTACACCTTC.

The chain is built from TRBV5-1 and TRBJ2-3; D perhaps matches TRBD2 (6 bases). V gave up 4 bases and J gave up 0 bases, with 12 bases separating them. The CDR3 is made up of 15 amino acids. Germline CDR1 reads SGHRS; CDR2 reads YFSETQ. The CDR3 sequence: CASSTGLPSTDTQYF. The CDR3 nucleotides are TGCGCCAGCAGCACGGGACTGCCGAGCACAGATACGCAGTATTTT.

The chain has TRBV7-9 and TRBJ2-1, with D tentatively TRBD1 (5 bases). V lost 1 base to trimming and J lost 14 bases, with 15 bases between them. There are 13 residues in the CDR3. Germline-derived CDR1 and CDR2 are SEHNR and FQNEAQ (reference sequence). This CDR3 is CASSLEGAGLKFF. The CDR3 DNA is TGTGCCAGCAGCTTAGAAGGGGCCGGTCTAAAGTTCTTC. Looking up the rest from reference TRBV7-9 and TRBJ2-1 gives the full variable domain: DTGVSQNPRHKITKRGQNVTFRCDPISEHNRLYWYRQTLGQGPEFLTYFQNEAQLEKSRLLSDRFSAERPKGSFSTLEIQRTEQGDSAMYLCASSLEGAGLKFFGPGTRLTVL.

The chain recombines TRBV19 with TRBJ2-2; 8 positions match TRBD1. This CDR3 has 16 amino acids. V dropped 3 bases and J dropped 6; count of bases not matched to a gene: 9. Germline CDR1 and CDR2: LNHDA and SQIVND (reference sequence). The CDR3, as DNA: TGTGCCAGTAGTATCCGGACAGGGCGCAAGGCCGGGGAGCTGTTTTTT. This codes for CASSIRTGRKAGELFF. Combining the CDR3 with reference TRBV19 and TRBJ2-2 gives the whole variable domain DGGITQSPKYLFRKEGQNVTLSCEQNLNHDAMYWYRQDPGQGLRLIYYSQIVNDFQKGDIAEGYSVSREKKESFPLTVTSAQKNPTAFYLCASSIRTGRKAGELFFGEGSRLTVL.

This chain links TRBV7-2 with TRBJ2-5; D uncertain. The V end lost 4 bases, the J end lost 3 bases, and 21 bases lay between the germline ends. The CDR3 runs 17 residues. Per germline, CDR1 SGHTA and CDR2 FQGNSA. The CDR3 bases are TGTGCCAGCAGCTCCCGGCAGGACGGATCCTTTAAAGAGACCCAGTACTTC. Translating it yields CASSSRQDGSFKETQYF.

The chain links TRBV6-1 to TRBJ1-2; D gene uncertain. The CDR3 extends over 15 amino acids. V was pared by 8 bases and J by 6 bases, with 22 bases between. The germline CDR1 and CDR2 sequences are MNHNS and SASEGT. The CDR3 DNA is TGTGCCAGCGGGATGACCAACCTAATGGGCCATGGCTACACCTTC. This translates into CASGMTNLMGHGYTF.

The CDR3 coding sequence is TGTGCCAGCACTTGGTCAGGGGGTGATACGCAGTATTTT. As protein: CASTWSGGDTQYF. The chain employs TRBV6-1 and TRBJ2-3; 7 bases align to TRBD1. With V trimmed by 7 bases and J by 6 bases, 7 bases remained unmatched. This CDR3 spans 13 amino acids. Looked up from germline, CDR1 is MNHNS and CDR2 is SASEGT.

The rearrangement links TRBV7-2 to TRBJ2-2; D may correspond to TRBD1 or TRBD2 (5 bases each). Trimming took 7 bases from V and 1 from J, leaving 16 bases between them. Per the germline V gene, CDR1 is SGHTA and CDR2 is FQGNSA. The CDR3 has 16 residues. The CDR3 nucleotides read TGTGCCAGCACTAAAGGGGCAGGAGGGAACACCGGGGAGCTGTTTTTT. Amino acid sequence: CASTKGAGGNTGELFF.

CDR3 DNA: TGTGCCACCCGGGACCCATTCGGAGAGAACTCTGGGGCCAACGTCCTGACTTTC. Residues: CATRDPFGENSGANVLTF. V usage is TRBV2 and J usage is TRBJ2-6; possibly TRBD1 or TRBD2 for D (5 bases each). Germline V lookup: CDR1 SNHLY, CDR2 FYNNEI. The V end lost 10 bases, the J end lost 0 bases, and 22 bases lay between the germline ends. The CDR3 loop spans 18 amino acids.

This clone is a singleton in its sample. The rearrangement uses TRBV6-5 and TRBJ2-6; a weak D match, TRBD1 (5 bases). Germline V gene data show CDR1 as MNHEY and CDR2 as SVGAGI. Trimming removed 5 bases at V and 0 bases at J, with 8 bases between. The CDR3 runs 15 residues. CDR3 DNA: TGTGCCAGCAGTCTTAGGGGCTCTGGGGCCAACGTCCTGACTTTC. This sequence encodes CASSLRGSGANVLTF.

Notes on this clone: This specimen includes other DNA sequences encoding the same CDR3. This chain uses TRBV18 with TRBJ1-4; D possibly corresponds to TRBD1 (5 bases). The CDR3 extends over 13 amino acids. Germline CDR1 is KGHSH and CDR2 is LQKENI. Deletions cut 2 bases from V and 7 bases from J, with 8 bases between. In DNA form, the CDR3 reads TGTGCCAGCTCACCAGGGGGAGGTGAAAAACTGTTTTTT. Its translation: CASSPGGGEKLFF. The full variable domain, its missing parts supplied by reference TRBV18 and TRBJ1-4, is NAGVMQNPRHLVRRRGQEARLRCSPMKGHSHVYWYRQLPEEGLKFMVYLQKENIIDESGMPKERFSAEFPKEGPSILRIQQVVRGDSAAYFCASSPGGGEKLFFGSGTQLSVL.

The chain joins TRBV27 to TRBJ2-3; 11 bases line up with TRBD2. CDR3 size: 15 residues. Germline CDR1 and CDR2: MNHEY and SMNVEV (reference sequence). The J segment lost 5 bases and the V segment lost 8 bases, leaving 9 bases of the junction unmatched. The chain's CDR3 is CASQGLAGGEDTQYF. CDR3 nucleotide sequence: TGTGCCAGCCAGGGGCTAGCGGGGGGTGAAGATACGCAGTATTTT.

The rearrangement links TRBV7-2 to TRBJ2-3, with D unclear. From germline, CDR1 is SGHTA and CDR2 FQGNSA. Trimming shortened V by 1 base and J by 3 bases, and 8 bases separated the two germline ends. The CDR3 covers 14 residues. The CDR3 nucleotides read TGTGCCAGCAGCTTAGGGCCCGGGACAGATACGCAGTATTTT. Its protein product is CASSLGPGTDTQYF. Looking up the rest from reference TRBV7-2 and TRBJ2-3 gives the full variable domain: GAGVSQSPSNKVTEKGKDVELRCDPISGHTALYWYRQSLGQGLEFLIYFQGNSAPDKSGLPSDRFSAERTGGSVSTLTIQRTQQEDSAVYLCASSLGPGTDTQYFGPGTRLTVL.

The V gene is TRBV6-6, the J gene TRBJ2-5, with D unclear. The CDR3 spans 12 residues. Per germline, CDR1 MNHNY and CDR2 SVGAGI (reference sequence). V was trimmed by 2 bases and J by 6 bases, leaving 7 bases between them. The CDR3 nucleotides read TGTGCCAGCAGTTACATGCCGCAGACCCAGTACTTC. Translating gives CASSYMPQTQYF.

V and J are TRBV10-3 and TRBJ2-3; D is ambiguous. CDR1 is ENHRY and CDR2 is SYGVKD in the germline V gene. The CDR3 is 13 amino acids. Deletions cut 5 bases from V and 5 bases from J, with 11 bases between. CDR3 DNA: TGTGCCATCAGTCAAGGAGAGAGAGATACGCAGTATTTT. This sequence encodes CAISQGERDTQYF.

The gene calls are TRBV19 and TRBJ2-1; D is uncertain. The CDR3 consists of 12 residues. Trimming shortened V by 8 bases and J by 4 bases, and 9 bases separated the two germline ends. Germline V gene data show CDR1 as LNHDA and CDR2 as SQIVND (reference sequence). The CDR3 DNA sequence: TGTGCCAGTGCCACTGTTTACAATGAGCAGTTCTTC. Protein: CASATVYNEQFF.

The chain has TRBV30 and TRBJ1-1; D uncertain. Germline V gives CDR1 GTSNPN, CDR2 SVGIG (reference sequence). The CDR3 extends over 14 amino acids. Trimming cost V 2 bases and J 4 bases, with 14 bases left between them. CDR3 sequence: CAWSLGTWGTEAFF. DNA for the CDR3: TGTGCCTGGAGTTTGGGAACCTGGGGCACTGAAGCTTTCTTT.

The chain combines TRBV19 with TRBJ1-3; TRBD1 matches at 10 bases. This CDR3 comprises 15 residues. Germline CDR1 LNHDA, CDR2 SQIVND (reference sequence). V gave up 7 bases and J gave up 3 bases; unmatched junction bases: 6. This CDR3 reads CASNPTGGDGNTIYF. In DNA, the CDR3 is TGTGCCAGTAATCCGACAGGGGGCGATGGAAACACCATATATTTT.

This clone was detected only a few times. The genes are TRBV7-3 and TRBJ2-2; D is perhaps TRBD2 (7 bases). Trimming left V 1 base short and J 4 bases short, with 19 bases between. The CDR3 is 18 residues long. Germline lookup yields CDR1 SGHTA and CDR2 FQGTGA. CDR3 sequence (DNA): TGTGCCAGCAGCTTAAACTCCCCCAGGGGAGGGGTCACCGGGGAGCTGTTTTTT. This translates into CASSLNSPRGGVTGELFF.